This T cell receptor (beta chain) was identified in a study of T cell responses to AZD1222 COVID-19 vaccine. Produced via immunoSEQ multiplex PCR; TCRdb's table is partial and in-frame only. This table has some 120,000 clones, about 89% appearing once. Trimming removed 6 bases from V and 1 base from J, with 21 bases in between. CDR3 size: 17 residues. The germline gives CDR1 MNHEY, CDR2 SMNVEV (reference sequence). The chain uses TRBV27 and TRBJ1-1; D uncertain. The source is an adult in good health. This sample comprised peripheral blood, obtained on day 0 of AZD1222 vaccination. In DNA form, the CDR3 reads TGTGCCAGCAGCTTCAGTGGATCCCGGCCGAGGAACACTGAAGCTTTCTTT. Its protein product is CASSFSGSRPRNTEAFF.